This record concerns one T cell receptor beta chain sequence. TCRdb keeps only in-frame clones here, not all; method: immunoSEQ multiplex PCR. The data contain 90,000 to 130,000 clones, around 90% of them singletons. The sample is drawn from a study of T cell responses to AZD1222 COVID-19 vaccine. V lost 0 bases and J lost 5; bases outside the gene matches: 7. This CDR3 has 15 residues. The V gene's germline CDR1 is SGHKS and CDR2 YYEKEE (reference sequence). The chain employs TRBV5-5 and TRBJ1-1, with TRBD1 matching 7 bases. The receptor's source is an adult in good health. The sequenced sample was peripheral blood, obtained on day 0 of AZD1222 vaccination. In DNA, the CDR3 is TGTGCCAGCAGCTTGGCAGGGGGGATGGGAACTGAAGCTTTCTTT. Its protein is CASSLAGGMGTEAFF.